The next 4 T cell receptor beta chains were all read from a single sample in a study of blood T cells in healthy people across ages. Combining a sample-barcoded 5' primer with a J-beta primer mix, a second PCR ran for about 6 to 12 cycles. One entry per CDR3 protein results from TCRdb running MiXCR on the 5' RACE reads. The sample holds over 450,000 distinct CDR3 sequences, under 30% seen once. This same sample was also part of a study on T cells of mothers and their children.

Sequencing input: blood. Receptor source: a boy younger than 18 in good health.

The chain carries TRBV14 and TRBJ2-3, with D possibly matching TRBD2 (5 bases). Looked up from germline, CDR1 is SGHDN and CDR2 is FVKESK. This CDR3 is built from 16 residues. V dropped 0 bases and J dropped 5 bases, with 15 bases sitting between them. The CDR3 here is CASSQEGKSRGDTQYF. The CDR3 nucleotides are TGTGCCAGCAGCCAAGAAGGCAAAAGCCGGGGAGATACGCAGTATTTT. Together with reference TRBV14 and TRBJ2-3, the CDR3 gives the full variable domain: EAGVTQFPSHSVIEKGQTVTLRCDPISGHDNLYWYRRVMGKEIKFLLHFVKESKQDESGMPNNRFLAERTGGTYSTLKVQPAELEDSGVYFCASSQEGKSRGDTQYFGPGTRLTVL.

A few counts support this clonotype. The CDR3 loop is CASSLVVVNTEAFF. CDR3 coding DNA: TGTGCCAGCAGCTTAGTTGTGGTGAACACTGAAGCTTTCTTT. The chain recombines TRBV7-9 with TRBJ1-1; D unresolved. Per the germline V gene, CDR1 is SEHNR and CDR2 is FQNEAQ (reference sequence). The CDR3 contains 14 residues. Trimming took off 1 base at V and 0 bases at J, with 6 bases between the two ends.

J is TRBJ2-5 and V is TRBV6-6; 9 nucleotides agree with TRBD2. J gave up 5 bases and V 6 bases, and 10 bases lay outside the gene matches. This CDR3 has 15 residues. Germline V gives CDR1 MNHNY, CDR2 SVGAGI (reference sequence). As DNA, the CDR3 is TGTGCCAGCAGATCTGTAGCGGGAGATGGGGAGACCCAGTACTTC. Its protein is CASRSVAGDGETQYF.

The chain combines TRBV5-1 with TRBJ2-5, with TRBD2 as a possible D gene (6 bases). With the DNA end fitting TRBJ2-1 better, the J assignment may be wrong. Germline V gene sequence: CDR1 SGHRS, CDR2 YFSETQ. The CDR3 has 12 residues. Here the CDR3 reads CASSGGVNEQFF. As DNA, the CDR3 is TGCGCCAGCAGCGGCGGGGTGAATGAGCAGTTCTTC.